Listed below are T cell receptor beta chains from one sample, sequenced in a study of T cells in Graves' hyperthyroidism and ophthalmopathy. TCRdb re-derived calls from the multiplex PCR reads in MiXCR, one entry per CDR3 protein. Of 750,000 to 950,000 distinct CDR3 sequences in the sample, approximately 40% were seen once. The sequencing sample was made of blood. Receptor source: a man between 18 and 35 years old with Graves' hyperthyroidism. Both conserved end residues are part of each CDR3. The D gene is left open where the match is weak. Size is stated for part of the rows, as once, few or many counts, or as a class when the clone is expanded.

v_call: TRBV7-2
d_call: TRBD2
j_call: TRBJ2-5
clone_size: once
cdr3_aa: CASSSWTSVGSETQYF
cdr3_nt: TGTGCCAGCAGCTCCTGGACTAGCGTGGGCTCAGAGACCCAGTACTTC

v_call: TRBV20-1
d_call: -
j_call: TRBJ2-6
clone_size: many
cdr3_aa: CSASAGANVLTF
cdr3_nt: TGCAGTGCTAGTGCCGGGGCCAACGTCCTGACTTTC

v_call: TRBV2
d_call: -
j_call: TRBJ2-5
clone_size: once
cdr3_aa: CASTSLGVQETQYF
cdr3_nt: TGTGCCAGTACCTCCCTGGGAGTACAAGAGACCCAGTACTTC

v_call: TRBV12-3/TRBV12-4
d_call: -
j_call: TRBJ1-1
clone_size: -
cdr3_aa: CASSRPNRNTEAFF
cdr3_nt: TGTGCCAGCAGTCGACCGAATCGGAACACTGAAGCTTTCTTT

v_call: TRBV9
d_call: -
j_call: TRBJ1-1
clone_size: few
cdr3_aa: CASGLLELNTEAFF
cdr3_nt: TGTGCTAGTGGTTTGTTGGAATTGAACACTGAAGCTTTCTTT

v_call: TRBV24-1
d_call: -
j_call: TRBJ1-5
clone_size: many
cdr3_aa: CATSDNQPQHF
cdr3_nt: TGTGCCACCAGTGATAATCAGCCCCAGCATTTT

v_call: TRBV7-9
d_call: TRBD1
j_call: TRBJ1-1
clone_size: -
cdr3_aa: CASSQEGAGGTEAFF
cdr3_nt: TGTGCCAGCAGCCAAGAGGGGGCAGGGGGCACTGAAGCTTTCTTT

v_call: TRBV29-1
d_call: -
j_call: TRBJ2-5
clone_size: -
cdr3_aa: CSARTGGTQYF
cdr3_nt: TGCAGTGCCCGGACTGGAGGGACCCAGTACTTC

v_call: TRBV12-3/TRBV12-4
d_call: -
j_call: TRBJ1-2
clone_size: -
cdr3_aa: CASSLAEFPTRGYTF
cdr3_nt: TGTGCCAGCAGTTTAGCGGAGTTCCCCACTCGGGGCTACACCTTC

v_call: TRBV29-1
d_call: TRBD1
j_call: TRBJ2-5
clone_size: -
cdr3_aa: CSATGGGGETQYF
cdr3_nt: TGCAGCGCGACAGGGGGCGGCGGAGAGACCCAGTACTTC

v_call: TRBV9
d_call: -
j_call: TRBJ1-6
clone_size: few
cdr3_aa: CASSQATGNSPLHF
cdr3_nt: TGTGCCAGCAGCCAAGCGACTGGTAATTCACCCCTCCACTTT

v_call: TRBV7-2
d_call: -
j_call: TRBJ1-3
clone_size: -
cdr3_aa: CAGSSGYSGNTIYF
cdr3_nt: TGTGCCGGCAGCTCGGGGTACTCTGGAAACACCATATATTTT

v_call: TRBV7-9
d_call: -
j_call: TRBJ1-4
clone_size: few
cdr3_aa: CASSLVGEENEKLFF
cdr3_nt: TGTGCCAGCAGCTTAGTTGGGGAGGAAAATGAAAAACTGTTTTTT

v_call: TRBV20-1
d_call: TRBD1
j_call: TRBJ2-5
clone_size: -
cdr3_aa: CSATSRDRGQYMGETQYF
cdr3_nt: TGCAGTGCTACATCCCGGGACAGGGGGCAGTACATGGGAGAGACCCAGTACTTC

v_call: TRBV7-2
d_call: -
j_call: TRBJ1-1
clone_size: many
cdr3_aa: CASSARIQGPTEAFF
cdr3_nt: TGTGCCAGCAGCGCCCGAATACAGGGACCCACTGAAGCTTTCTTT

v_call: TRBV5-5
d_call: TRBD1
j_call: TRBJ1-1
clone_size: -
cdr3_aa: CASSDRDVEAFF
cdr3_nt: TGTGCCAGCAGCGACAGGGATGTAGAAGCTTTCTTT

v_call: TRBV15
d_call: TRBD1
j_call: TRBJ1-5
clone_size: many
cdr3_aa: CATSRDRDRYSNQPQHF
cdr3_nt: TGTGCCACCAGCAGAGACCGGGACAGGTATAGCAATCAGCCCCAGCATTTT

v_call: TRBV25-1
d_call: -
j_call: TRBJ1-2
clone_size: -
cdr3_aa: CASSEWAPGNTF
cdr3_nt: -

v_call: TRBV12-3/TRBV12-4
d_call: -
j_call: TRBJ1-1
clone_size: few
cdr3_aa: CASSLQGMTEAFF
cdr3_nt: TGTGCCAGCAGTTTACAGGGAATGACTGAAGCTTTCTTT

v_call: TRBV7-9
d_call: -
j_call: TRBJ2-7
clone_size: -
cdr3_aa: CASSLVRGVPSYEQYF
cdr3_nt: TGTGCCAGCAGCTTAGTGAGGGGCGTCCCTTCCTACGAGCAGTACTTC

v_call: TRBV10-3
d_call: -
j_call: TRBJ2-2
clone_size: -
cdr3_aa: CAISGRNF
cdr3_nt: TGTGCCATCAGTGGGCGGAACTTT

v_call: TRBV7-8
d_call: -
j_call: TRBJ2-2
clone_size: few
cdr3_aa: CASSPGTREPGELFF
cdr3_nt: TGTGCCAGCAGCCCCGGGACAAGGGAACCCGGGGAGCTGTTTTTT

v_call: TRBV10-3
d_call: -
j_call: TRBJ2-7
clone_size: -
cdr3_aa: CAIDPGVYEQYF
cdr3_nt: TGTGCCATTGACCCGGGGGTCTACGAGCAGTACTTC

v_call: TRBV19
d_call: -
j_call: TRBJ2-5
clone_size: many
cdr3_aa: CASTRDRGETQYF
cdr3_nt: TGTGCCAGTACCCGGGACCGAGGGGAGACCCAGTACTTC

v_call: TRBV5-1
d_call: -
j_call: TRBJ1-2
clone_size: few
cdr3_aa: CASSSGTIHGYTF
cdr3_nt: TGTGCCAGCAGCTCCGGGACAATCCATGGCTACACCTTC

v_call: TRBV7-6
d_call: -
j_call: TRBJ2-7
clone_size: once
cdr3_aa: CASSIGTISYEQYF
cdr3_nt: TGTGCCAGCAGCATTGGGACCATCTCCTACGAGCAGTACTTC

v_call: TRBV2
d_call: -
j_call: TRBJ2-7
clone_size: once
cdr3_aa: CASRRWDGRSSHEQYF
cdr3_nt: TGTGCCAGCAGACGATGGGACGGGCGGAGCTCCCACGAGCAGTACTTC

v_call: TRBV5-5
d_call: -
j_call: TRBJ1-3
clone_size: -
cdr3_aa: CASSQDYSFRYSGNTIYF
cdr3_nt: TGTGCCAGCAGCCAAGATTATTCTTTCCGTTACTCTGGAAACACCATATATTTT

v_call: TRBV24-1
d_call: -
j_call: TRBJ1-1
clone_size: many
cdr3_aa: CATSSGAGTEAFF
cdr3_nt: TGTGCCACCAGTTCAGGGGCCGGGACTGAAGCTTTCTTT

v_call: TRBV7-2
d_call: -
j_call: TRBJ1-1
clone_size: -
cdr3_aa: CASSLAAEGTEAFF
cdr3_nt: TGTGCCAGCAGCTTAGCGGCGGAGGGCACTGAAGCTTTCTTT

v_call: TRBV20-1
d_call: -
j_call: TRBJ2-2
clone_size: -
cdr3_aa: CSARDHTLTGELFF
cdr3_nt: TGCAGTGCTAGAGATCACACCTTGACCGGGGAGCTGTTTTTT

v_call: TRBV2
d_call: TRBD1
j_call: TRBJ1-3
clone_size: -
cdr3_aa: CASSPPGGARGNTIYF
cdr3_nt: TGTGCCAGCAGTCCCCCAGGGGGGGCGAGGGGAAACACCATATATTTT

v_call: TRBV20-1
d_call: -
j_call: TRBJ2-7
clone_size: -
cdr3_aa: CSAKRQALTYEQYF
cdr3_nt: TGCAGTGCTAAGAGACAAGCCCTCACCTACGAGCAGTACTTC

v_call: TRBV25-1
d_call: -
j_call: TRBJ1-5
clone_size: once
cdr3_aa: CACSAMADSNQPQHF
cdr3_nt: TGTGCCTGCAGTGCTATGGCGGATAGCAATCAGCCCCAGCATTTT

v_call: TRBV2
d_call: TRBD2
j_call: TRBJ2-3
clone_size: -
cdr3_aa: CASSDGTSGIGDTQYF
cdr3_nt: TGTGCCAGCAGTGACGGGACTAGCGGGATAGGAGATACGCAGTATTTT

v_call: TRBV11-3
d_call: TRBD1
j_call: TRBJ2-7
clone_size: once
cdr3_aa: CASSLVSGTGLGEQYF
cdr3_nt: TGTGCCAGCAGCTTAGTTTCCGGGACAGGGCTCGGCGAGCAGTACTTC

v_call: TRBV5-1
d_call: -
j_call: TRBJ1-1
clone_size: -
cdr3_aa: CASTKAGTTNTEAFF
cdr3_nt: TGCGCCAGCACCAAGGCCGGAACCACGAACACTGAAGCTTTCTTT

v_call: TRBV12-3/TRBV12-4
d_call: TRBD1
j_call: TRBJ1-3
clone_size: few
cdr3_aa: CASSSQPGQRNTIYF
cdr3_nt: TGTGCCAGCAGTTCCCAGCCGGGACAGCGAAACACCATATATTTT

v_call: TRBV20-1
d_call: -
j_call: TRBJ1-1
clone_size: few
cdr3_aa: CSAREVGKYTEAFF
cdr3_nt: TGCAGTGCTAGAGAAGTCGGAAAGTACACTGAAGCTTTCTTT

v_call: TRBV28
d_call: -
j_call: TRBJ2-5
clone_size: -
cdr3_aa: CASGRGGWETQYF
cdr3_nt: TGTGCCAGCGGGCGGGGAGGATGGGAGACCCAGTACTTC

v_call: TRBV9
d_call: -
j_call: TRBJ2-7
clone_size: few
cdr3_aa: CASSYGVAVEQYF
cdr3_nt: TGTGCCAGCAGCTACGGCGTGGCGGTTGAGCAGTACTTC

v_call: TRBV29-1
d_call: TRBD1
j_call: TRBJ1-2
clone_size: many
cdr3_aa: CSVSTGGDTF
cdr3_nt: TGCAGCGTTTCGACAGGGGGGGACACCTTC

v_call: TRBV20-1
d_call: -
j_call: TRBJ1-3
clone_size: few
cdr3_aa: CSARKGVGVRNTIYF
cdr3_nt: TGCAGTGCTAGAAAGGGGGTAGGGGTGAGAAACACCATATATTTT

v_call: TRBV7-9
d_call: -
j_call: TRBJ2-7
clone_size: many
cdr3_aa: CASSPAGRSYEQYF
cdr3_nt: TGTGCCAGCAGCCCAGCGGGCCGCTCCTACGAGCAGTACTTC

v_call: TRBV6-5
d_call: -
j_call: TRBJ2-2
clone_size: -
cdr3_aa: CASIKANTDTGELFF
cdr3_nt: TGTGCCAGCATCAAGGCCAACACAGACACCGGGGAGCTGTTTTTT

v_call: TRBV6-5
d_call: -
j_call: TRBJ1-2
clone_size: -
cdr3_aa: CASSSPRGRNYGYTF
cdr3_nt: TGTGCCAGCAGTTCCCCCCGGGGACGCAACTATGGCTACACCTTC

v_call: TRBV15
d_call: TRBD1
j_call: TRBJ1-2
clone_size: many
cdr3_aa: CATSSGTGTYGYTF
cdr3_nt: TGTGCCACCAGCAGTGGGACAGGGACCTATGGCTACACCTTC

v_call: TRBV6-6
d_call: -
j_call: TRBJ2-2
clone_size: -
cdr3_aa: CASCPQGFPNTGELFF
cdr3_nt: TGTGCCAGCTGCCCGCAGGGGTTCCCTAACACCGGGGAGCTGTTTTTT

v_call: TRBV10-3
d_call: -
j_call: TRBJ1-5
clone_size: many
cdr3_aa: CAISNREYQPQHF
cdr3_nt: TGTGCCATCAGCAACAGGGAATATCAGCCCCAGCATTTT

v_call: TRBV4-1
d_call: -
j_call: TRBJ1-5
clone_size: -
cdr3_aa: CASSQLRGAGNQPQHF
cdr3_nt: TGCGCCAGCAGCCAACTCCGGGGGGCAGGCAATCAGCCCCAGCATTTT

v_call: TRBV7-6
d_call: -
j_call: TRBJ1-1
clone_size: many
cdr3_aa: CASSFAGDTEAFF
cdr3_nt: TGTGCCAGCAGCTTTGCAGGTGACACTGAAGCTTTCTTT

v_call: TRBV7-9
d_call: -
j_call: TRBJ1-1
clone_size: -
cdr3_aa: CASSPLGGRATEAFF
cdr3_nt: TGTGCCAGCAGTCCATTGGGGGGAAGGGCCACTGAAGCTTTCTTT

v_call: TRBV2
d_call: -
j_call: TRBJ2-2
clone_size: -
cdr3_aa: CASNEALLAGELFF
cdr3_nt: TGTGCCAGCAATGAAGCGCTACTCGCCGGGGAGCTGTTTTTT

v_call: TRBV27
d_call: TRBD1
j_call: TRBJ1-1
clone_size: -
cdr3_aa: CASRRTGGVTEAFF
cdr3_nt: TGTGCCAGCAGGCGGACAGGGGGCGTTACTGAAGCTTTCTTT

v_call: TRBV7-9
d_call: -
j_call: TRBJ2-5
clone_size: -
cdr3_aa: CASTVQGRETQYF
cdr3_nt: TGTGCCAGCACCGTACAGGGTCGGGAGACCCAGTACTTC